This entry lists 11 T cell receptor beta chains sequenced from one sample in a study of identifying expanded T cells in peripheral blood. Using immunoSEQ multiplex PCR, the repertoire was profiled, and TCRdb retains in-frame clones only, with some absent. The repertoire holds more than 85,000 clones, with approximately 89% as singletons. The sample was blood. These receptors were taken from a person between 18 and 69 years old in good health.

The V gene is TRBV7-2, the J gene TRBJ1-3; TRBD1 might be the D (5 bases). From germline, CDR1 is SGHTA and CDR2 FQGNSA. The V and J ends lost 8 bases and 3 bases respectively, with 8 bases between them. The CDR3 sequence is 12 residues long. The CDR3 loop reads CASSRVGNTIYF. The CDR3 bases are TGTGCCAGCTCCAGGGTTGGAAACACCATATATTTT. Full variable domain (missing parts from reference TRBV7-2 and TRBJ1-3): GAGVSQSPSNKVTEKGKDVELRCDPISGHTALYWYRQSLGQGLEFLIYFQGNSAPDKSGLPSDRFSAERTGGSVSTLTIQRTQQEDSAVYLCASSRVGNTIYFGEGSWLTVV.

V usage is TRBV10-3 and J usage is TRBJ2-1, with 14 bases lining up with TRBD2. This CDR3 comprises 15 residues. V lost 3 bases and J lost 16; bases outside the gene matches: 11. Germline V gene data show CDR1 as ENHRY and CDR2 as SYGVKD. The CDR3 reads CAISETLGLAGVSFF. CDR3 coding DNA: TGTGCCATCAGTGAAACCTTGGGACTAGCGGGAGTTAGTTTCTTC.

This clone was detected only a few times. The V and J genes are TRBV6-4 and TRBJ2-3; 11 nucleotides align to TRBD2. The ends lost 6 bases at V and 2 bases at J; junction bases unmatched: 10. This CDR3 contains 17 residues. Germline lookup yields CDR1 MRHNA and CDR2 SNTAGT. CDR3 nucleotides: TGTGCCAGCAGCCGCGAGGCTAGCGGGGGGTTCACAGATACGCAGTATTTT. As protein: CASSREASGGFTDTQYF.

This clone was detected once. The gene calls are TRBV19 and TRBJ2-5; 9 bases are a match to TRBD1. From germline, CDR1 is LNHDA and CDR2 SQIVND (reference sequence). The junction had 7 bases not matched to a gene; V was cut back by 6 bases and J by 5 bases. This CDR3 is 14 amino acids long. The CDR3 DNA follows: TGTGCCAGTAGCAAACAGGGGGCAGGGGAGACCCAGTACTTC. It translates to CASSKQGAGETQYF. Supplemented by reference TRBV19 and TRBJ2-5, the full variable domain reads DGGITQSPKYLFRKEGQNVTLSCEQNLNHDAMYWYRQDPGQGLRLIYYSQIVNDFQKGDIAEGYSVSREKKESFPLTVTSAQKNPTAFYLCASSKQGAGETQYFGPGTRLLVL.

This sequence joins TRBV14 and TRBJ2-1, with 12 bases fitting TRBD2. The CDR3 is 14 amino acids. Germline trimming cut 3 bases from V and 8 bases from J; bases unmatched to any gene: 2. From germline, CDR1 is SGHDN and CDR2 FVKESK. The CDR3 DNA sequence: TGTGCCAGCAGCCAGACTAGCGGGAGCGATGAGCAGTTCTTC. Translating it yields CASSQTSGSDEQFF.

This rearrangement joins TRBV28 to TRBJ1-3; unclear D gene. V lost 4 bases and J 14 bases, leaving 15 bases between the germline ends. The CDR3 loop spans 12 amino acids. CDR1 is MDHEN, CDR2 SYDVKM, per germline. The CDR3 loop reads CASSSERDVVYF. In nucleotides, the CDR3 is TGTGCCAGCAGTTCAGAACGAGACGTTGTATATTTT.

The chain links TRBV5-4 to TRBJ1-4; D not resolved. Trimming left V 2 bases short and J 0 bases short, with 8 bases between. Germline V CDR1 and CDR2: SGHNT, YYREEE (reference sequence). The CDR3 has 15 amino acids. CDR3 sequence: CASSLKDATNEKLFF. CDR3 DNA: TGTGCCAGCAGCTTAAAAGATGCAACTAATGAAAAACTGTTTTTT.

The genes are TRBV7-2 and TRBJ2-2, with 7 bases that match TRBD1. V lost 6 bases to trimming and J lost 1 base; unmatched junction nucleotides: 8. The CDR3 has 16 residues. Germline CDR1 and CDR2: SGHTA and FQGNSA. CDR3 sequence (DNA): TGTGCCAGCAGATATCGACAGGGCCTGAACACCGGGGAGCTGTTTTTT. Amino acids: CASRYRQGLNTGELFF. The full variable domain, with the rest looked up from reference TRBV7-2 and TRBJ2-2, is GAGVSQSPSNKVTEKGKDVELRCDPISGHTALYWYRQSLGQGLEFLIYFQGNSAPDKSGLPSDRFSAERTGGSVSTLTIQRTQQEDSAVYLCASRYRQGLNTGELFFGEGSRLTVL.

This clone appeared a few times. The genes are TRBV10-3 and TRBJ1-5, with no clear D. V lost 4 bases, J lost 0 bases, and 7 bases lay in between. This CDR3 comprises 14 residues. Germline CDR1 and CDR2: ENHRY and SYGVKD. CDR3 sequence (DNA): TGTGCCATCAGTGTGGACCGTAGCAATCAGCCCCAGCATTTT. Protein product: CAISVDRSNQPQHF.

This chain connects TRBV19 to TRBJ2-3; D is ambiguous. Germline V gene lookup returns CDR1 LNHDA and CDR2 SQIVND (reference sequence). The CDR3 covers 14 residues. Deletions cut 8 bases from V and 2 bases from J, with 14 bases between. The CDR3 region has the DNA TGTGCCAGTGGCCTGGCATTCCTCACAGATACGCAGTATTTT. It encodes CASGLAFLTDTQYF.

The chain employs TRBV29-1 and TRBJ2-5, with D perhaps TRBD1 (5 bases). Trimming stripped 4 bases from V and 5 bases from J, with 20 bases between. This CDR3 has 15 residues. Germline V lookup: CDR1 SQVTM, CDR2 ANQGSEA. The CDR3 DNA sequence: TGCAGCGTTGTGGCCGGGCAGGGTAGTTTTGAGACCCAGTACTTC. Its protein is CSVVAGQGSFETQYF.